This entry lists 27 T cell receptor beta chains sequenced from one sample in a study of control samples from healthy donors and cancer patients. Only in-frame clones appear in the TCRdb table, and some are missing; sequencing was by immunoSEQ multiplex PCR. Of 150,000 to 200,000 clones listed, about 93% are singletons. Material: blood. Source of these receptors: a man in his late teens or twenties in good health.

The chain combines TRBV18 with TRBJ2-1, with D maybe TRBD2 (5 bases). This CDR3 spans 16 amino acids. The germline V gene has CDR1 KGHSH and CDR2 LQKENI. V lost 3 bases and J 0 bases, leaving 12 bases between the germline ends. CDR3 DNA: TGTGCCAGCTCACCTACCTACGGGGTCTCCTACAATGAGCAGTTCTTC. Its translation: CASSPTYGVSYNEQFF.

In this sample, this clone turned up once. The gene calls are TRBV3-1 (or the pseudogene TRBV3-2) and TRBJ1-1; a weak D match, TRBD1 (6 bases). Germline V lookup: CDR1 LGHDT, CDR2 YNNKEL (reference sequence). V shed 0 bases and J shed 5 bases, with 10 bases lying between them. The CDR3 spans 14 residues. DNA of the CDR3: TGTGCCAGCAGCCAAGAGGGGGCGCATACTGAAGCTTTCTTT. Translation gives CASSQEGAHTEAFF.

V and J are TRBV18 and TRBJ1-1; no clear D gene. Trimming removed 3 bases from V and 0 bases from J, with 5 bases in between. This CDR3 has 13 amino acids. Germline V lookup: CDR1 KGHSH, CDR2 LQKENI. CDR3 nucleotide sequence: TGTGCCAGCTCACCGCCAGTGAACACTGAAGCTTTCTTT. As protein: CASSPPVNTEAFF. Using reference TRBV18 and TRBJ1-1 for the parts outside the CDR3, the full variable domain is NAGVMQNPRHLVRRRGQEARLRCSPMKGHSHVYWYRQLPEEGLKFMVYLQKENIIDESGMPKERFSAEFPKEGPSILRIQQVVRGDSAAYFCASSPPVNTEAFFGQGTRLTVV.

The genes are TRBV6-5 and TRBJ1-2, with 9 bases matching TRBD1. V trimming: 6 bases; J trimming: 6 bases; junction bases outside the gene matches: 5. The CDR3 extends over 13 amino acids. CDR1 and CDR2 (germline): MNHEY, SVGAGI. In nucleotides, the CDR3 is TGTGCCAGCAGGCCCGGACAGGGGAATGGCTACACCTTC. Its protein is CASRPGQGNGYTF.

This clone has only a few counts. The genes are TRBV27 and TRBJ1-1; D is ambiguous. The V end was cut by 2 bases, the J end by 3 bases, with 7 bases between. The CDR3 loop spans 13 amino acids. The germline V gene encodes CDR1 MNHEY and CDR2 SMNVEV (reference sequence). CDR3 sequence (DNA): TGTGCCAGCAGTTTAAGTTGGTACACTGAAGCTTTCTTT. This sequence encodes CASSLSWYTEAFF.

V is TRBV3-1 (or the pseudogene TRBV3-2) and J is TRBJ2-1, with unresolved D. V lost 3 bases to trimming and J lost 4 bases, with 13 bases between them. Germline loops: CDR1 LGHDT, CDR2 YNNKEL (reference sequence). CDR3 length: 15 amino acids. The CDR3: CASSQLQSAYNEQFF. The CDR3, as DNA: TGTGCCAGCAGCCAGCTACAGAGCGCGTACAATGAGCAGTTCTTC.

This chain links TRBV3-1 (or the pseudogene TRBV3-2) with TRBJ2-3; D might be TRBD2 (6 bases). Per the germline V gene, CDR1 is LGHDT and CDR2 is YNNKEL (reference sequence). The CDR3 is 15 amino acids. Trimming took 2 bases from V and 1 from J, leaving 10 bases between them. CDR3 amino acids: CASSQMASGTDTQYF. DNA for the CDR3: TGTGCCAGCAGCCAAATGGCTAGCGGCACAGATACGCAGTATTTT.

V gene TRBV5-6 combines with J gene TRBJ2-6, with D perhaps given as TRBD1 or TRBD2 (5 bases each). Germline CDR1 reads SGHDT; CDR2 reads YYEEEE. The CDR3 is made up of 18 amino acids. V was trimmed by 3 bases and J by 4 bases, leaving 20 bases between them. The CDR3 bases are TGTGCCAGCAGCTCTTCCGGGACCCCACGTTACGGGGCCAACGTCCTGACTTTC. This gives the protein CASSSSGTPRYGANVLTF.

The CDR3 spells CASSLGDRMGEQYF. The CDR3 DNA sequence: TGCGCCAGCAGCTTGGGGGACAGGATGGGCGAGCAGTACTTC. The V and J genes are TRBV5-1 and TRBJ2-7; TRBD1 matches 8 bases. The CDR3 is made up of 14 amino acids. J lost 6 bases, V lost 0 bases, and 5 bases had no gene match. The germline V gene encodes CDR1 SGHRS and CDR2 YFSETQ. The variable domain in full, completed from reference TRBV5-1 and TRBJ2-7, reads KAGVTQTPRYLIKTRGQQVTLSCSPISGHRSVSWYQQTPGQGLQFLFEYFSETQRNKGNFPGRFSGRQFSNSRSEMNVSTLELGDSALYLCASSLGDRMGEQYFGPGTRLTVT.

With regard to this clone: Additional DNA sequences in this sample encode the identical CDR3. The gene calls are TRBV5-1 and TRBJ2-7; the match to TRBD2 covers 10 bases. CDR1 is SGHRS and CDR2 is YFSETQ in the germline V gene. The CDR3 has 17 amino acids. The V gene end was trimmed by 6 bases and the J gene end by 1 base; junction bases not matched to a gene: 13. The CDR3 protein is CASKVASGGAGSYEQYF. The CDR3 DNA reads TGCGCCAGCAAGGTGGCGAGCGGGGGGGCGGGTTCCTACGAGCAGTACTTC.

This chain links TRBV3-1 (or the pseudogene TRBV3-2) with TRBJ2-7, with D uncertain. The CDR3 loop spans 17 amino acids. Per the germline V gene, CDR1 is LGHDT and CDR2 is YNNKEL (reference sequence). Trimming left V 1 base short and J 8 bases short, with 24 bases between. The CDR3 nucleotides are TGTGCCAGCAGCCAAGGGGGTTTTTTCGTCAAGCGTGAGCAGCAGTACTTC. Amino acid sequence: CASSQGGFFVKREQQYF.

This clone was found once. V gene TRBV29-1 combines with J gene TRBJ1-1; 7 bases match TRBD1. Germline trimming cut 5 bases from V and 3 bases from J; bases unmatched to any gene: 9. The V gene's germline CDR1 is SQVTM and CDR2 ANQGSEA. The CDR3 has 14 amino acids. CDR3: CSVTKGARDTEAFF. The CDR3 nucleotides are TGCAGCGTTACTAAGGGGGCGCGGGACACTGAAGCTTTCTTT.

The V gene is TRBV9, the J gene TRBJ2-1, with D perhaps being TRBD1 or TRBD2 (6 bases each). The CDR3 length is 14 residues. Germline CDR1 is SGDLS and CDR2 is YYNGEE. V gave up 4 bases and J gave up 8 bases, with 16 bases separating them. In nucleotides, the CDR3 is TGTGCCAGCAGCCCCTCCGGGGGCCTCTATGAGCAGTTCTTC. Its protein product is CASSPSGGLYEQFF.

CDR3 sequence (DNA): TGTGCCAGCATCACCCCGTATGCAGCCGGGGAAAAACTGTTTTTT. Its protein is CASITPYAAGEKLFF. This chain joins TRBV28 and TRBJ1-4; the D is unclear. V was shortened by 7 bases and J by 8 bases, with 20 bases between the two germline ends. Germline CDR1 MDHEN, CDR2 SYDVKM. The CDR3 extends over 15 amino acids. The whole variable domain, remainder taken from reference TRBV28 and TRBJ1-4, is DVKVTQSSRYLVKRTGEKVFLECVQDMDHENMFWYRQDPGLGLRLIYFSYDVKMKEKGDIPEGYSVSREKKERFSLILESASTNQTSMYLCASITPYAAGEKLFFGSGTQLSVL.

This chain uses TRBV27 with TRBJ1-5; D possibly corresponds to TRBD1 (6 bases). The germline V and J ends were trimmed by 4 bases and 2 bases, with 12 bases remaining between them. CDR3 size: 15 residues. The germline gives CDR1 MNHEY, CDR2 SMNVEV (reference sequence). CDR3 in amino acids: CASSSNRAGNQPQHF. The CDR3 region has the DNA TGTGCCAGCAGTTCGAACAGGGCGGGCAATCAGCCCCAGCATTTT.

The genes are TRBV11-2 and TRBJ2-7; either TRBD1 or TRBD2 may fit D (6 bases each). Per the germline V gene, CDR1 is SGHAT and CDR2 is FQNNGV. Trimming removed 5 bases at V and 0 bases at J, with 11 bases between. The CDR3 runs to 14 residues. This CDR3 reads CASSGGTNSYEQYF. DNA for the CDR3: TGTGCCAGCAGCGGCGGGACAAACTCCTACGAGCAGTACTTC.

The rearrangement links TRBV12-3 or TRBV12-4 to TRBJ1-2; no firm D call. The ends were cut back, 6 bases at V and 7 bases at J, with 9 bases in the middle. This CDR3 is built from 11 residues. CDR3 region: CASRTEFGYTF. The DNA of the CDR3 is TGTGCCAGCAGAACAGAGTTTGGCTACACCTTC.

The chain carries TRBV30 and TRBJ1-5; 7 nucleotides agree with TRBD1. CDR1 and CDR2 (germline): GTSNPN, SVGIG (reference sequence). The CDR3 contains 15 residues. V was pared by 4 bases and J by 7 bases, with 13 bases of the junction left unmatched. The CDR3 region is CAWKKKGGSQQPQHF. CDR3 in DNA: TGTGCCTGGAAAAAAAAAGGGGGCAGCCAACAGCCCCAGCATTTT.

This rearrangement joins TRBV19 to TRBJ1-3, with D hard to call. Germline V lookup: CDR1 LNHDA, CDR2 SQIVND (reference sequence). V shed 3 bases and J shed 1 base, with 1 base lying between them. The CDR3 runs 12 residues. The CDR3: CASSMSGNTIYF. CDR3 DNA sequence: TGTGCCAGTAGTATGTCTGGAAACACCATATATTTT.

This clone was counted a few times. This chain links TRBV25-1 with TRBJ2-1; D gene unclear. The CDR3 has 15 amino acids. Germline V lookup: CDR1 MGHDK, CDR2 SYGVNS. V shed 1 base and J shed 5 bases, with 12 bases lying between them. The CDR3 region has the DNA TGTGCCAGCAGTGAATGGTCTCTCTTCGACAATGAGCAGTTCTTC. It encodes CASSEWSLFDNEQFF.

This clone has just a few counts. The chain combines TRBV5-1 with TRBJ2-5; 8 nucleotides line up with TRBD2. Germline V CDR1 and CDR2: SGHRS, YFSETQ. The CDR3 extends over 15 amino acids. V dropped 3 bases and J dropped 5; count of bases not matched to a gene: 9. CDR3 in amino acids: CASSWAGGGGETQYF. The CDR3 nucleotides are TGCGCCAGCAGCTGGGCGGGGGGCGGGGGCGAGACCCAGTACTTC.

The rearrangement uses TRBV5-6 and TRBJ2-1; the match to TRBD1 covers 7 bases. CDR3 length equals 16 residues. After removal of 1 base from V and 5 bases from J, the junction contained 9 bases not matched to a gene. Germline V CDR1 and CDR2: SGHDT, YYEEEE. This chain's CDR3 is CASSLYGTEANNEQFF. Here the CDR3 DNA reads TGTGCCAGCAGCTTGTATGGGACAGAGGCAAACAATGAGCAGTTCTTC.

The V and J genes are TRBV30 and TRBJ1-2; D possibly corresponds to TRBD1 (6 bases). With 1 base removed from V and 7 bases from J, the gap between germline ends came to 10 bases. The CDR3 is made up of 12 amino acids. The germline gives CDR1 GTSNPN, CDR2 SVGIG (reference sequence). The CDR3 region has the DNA TGTGCCTGGAGTGCAGGGGCTAGTGGCTACACCTTC. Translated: CAWSAGASGYTF.

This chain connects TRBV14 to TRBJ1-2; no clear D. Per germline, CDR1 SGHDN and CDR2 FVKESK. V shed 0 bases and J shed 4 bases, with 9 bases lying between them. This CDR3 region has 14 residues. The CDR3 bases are TGTGCCAGCAGCCAAGATGGGTTTTTCTATGGCTACACCTTC. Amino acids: CASSQDGFFYGYTF.

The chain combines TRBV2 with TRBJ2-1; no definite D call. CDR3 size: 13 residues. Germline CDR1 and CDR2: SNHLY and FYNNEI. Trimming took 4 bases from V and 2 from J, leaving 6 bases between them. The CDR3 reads CASSAGTYNEQFF. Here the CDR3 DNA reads TGTGCCAGCAGTGCTGGAACCTACAATGAGCAGTTCTTC.

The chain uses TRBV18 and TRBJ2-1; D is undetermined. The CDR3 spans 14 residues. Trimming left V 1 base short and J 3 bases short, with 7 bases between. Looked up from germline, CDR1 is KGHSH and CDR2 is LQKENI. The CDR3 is CASSPQGFYNEQFF. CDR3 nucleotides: TGTGCCAGCTCACCACAGGGTTTCTACAATGAGCAGTTCTTC.

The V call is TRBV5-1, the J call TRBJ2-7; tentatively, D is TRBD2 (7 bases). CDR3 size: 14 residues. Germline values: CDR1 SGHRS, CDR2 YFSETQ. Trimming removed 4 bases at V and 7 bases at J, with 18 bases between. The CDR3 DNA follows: TGCGCCAGCAGCCCCTCCGCGGGGGCGCGGGAGCAGTACTTC. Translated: CASSPSAGAREQYF.